The rows below give T cell receptor beta chains drawn from one sample of a study of blood T cell repertoires in COVID-19. Some clones are missing from TCRdb's copy, which holds only in-frame ones; the method was immunoSEQ multiplex PCR. The sample carries over 400,000 clones, approximately 88% recorded once. Sample: peripheral blood. The receptors here all came from a woman aged 50 to 60 with COVID-19, enrolled during active disease. Each CDR3 is given with its conserved first and last residue. The order of the fields is clone size, V gene, J gene, D gene, CDR3 protein, CDR3 DNA. The D gene is left open where the match is weak. The size entry is marked missing in some rows and otherwise reads once, few, many or a size class.

size: NA; V: TRBV6-5; J: TRBJ2-7; D: TRBD1; CDR3: CASSLGTGTYEQYF; DNA: TGTGCCAGCAGCCTAGGGACAGGGACCTACGAGCAGTACTTC
size: NA; V: TRBV4-1; J: TRBJ1-1; D: NA; CDR3: CASSYWEGQSLEAFF; DNA: TGCGCCAGCAGCTACTGGGAAGGACAGAGTTTAGAAGCTTTCTTT
size: NA; V: TRBV30; J: TRBJ2-3; D: TRBD2; CDR3: CAWSVLGGVSDTQYF; DNA: TGTGCCTGGAGTGTATTGGGGGGGGTTTCAGATACGCAGTATTTT
size: few; V: TRBV2; J: TRBJ1-3; D: NA; CDR3: CASRAELTGNTIYF; DNA: TGTGCCAGCAGGGCGGAATTAACTGGAAACACCATATATTTT
size: NA; V: TRBV6-1; J: TRBJ2-7; D: TRBD1; CDR3: CASSEFWRTGGYEQYF; DNA: TGTGCCAGCAGTGAGTTTTGGAGGACAGGGGGCTACGAGCAGTACTTC
size: few; V: TRBV5-5; J: TRBJ1-5; D: NA; CDR3: CASSLGPGRREPQHF; DNA: TGTGCCAGCAGCCTCGGGCCAGGGCGAAGGGAGCCCCAGCATTTT
size: NA; V: TRBV5-1; J: TRBJ1-3; D: TRBD1; CDR3: CASSPGTGGGRLSGNTIYF; DNA: TGCGCCAGCAGCCCGGGGACAGGGGGCGGAAGGCTCTCTGGAAACACCATATATTTT
size: NA; V: TRBV9; J: TRBJ1-4; D: TRBD1; CDR3: CASSVGGTGSANEKLFF; DNA: TGTGCCAGCAGCGTAGGGGGGACAGGGAGCGCTAATGAAAAACTGTTTTTT
size: NA; V: TRBV11-3; J: TRBJ2-3; D: TRBD2; CDR3: CASSSGTSGGTDTQYF; DNA: TGTGCCAGCAGCTCGGGGACTAGCGGGGGCACAGATACGCAGTATTTT
size: NA; V: TRBV19; J: TRBJ1-2; D: NA; CDR3: CASSMVGSSGYGYTF; DNA: TGTGCCAGTAGTATGGTCGGGTCTAGCGGCTATGGCTACACCTTC
size: NA; V: TRBV6-2/TRBV6-3; J: TRBJ2-1; D: TRBD1; CDR3: CASRPSFRGSYNEQFF; DNA: TGTGCCAGCAGGCCTTCGTTCAGGGGGTCCTACAATGAGCAGTTCTTC
size: NA; V: TRBV29-1; J: TRBJ2-5; D: NA; CDR3: CSLGVEETQYF; DNA: TGCAGCCTAGGGGTGGAAGAGACCCAGTACTTC
size: once; V: TRBV7-2; J: TRBJ2-1; D: NA; CDR3: CASSSVYEQFF; DNA: TGTGCCAGCAGCTCTGTTTATGAGCAGTTCTTC
size: few; V: TRBV4-2; J: TRBJ2-5; D: TRBD2; CDR3: CASSQALTSGGGETQYF; DNA: TGTGCCAGCAGCCAAGCTCTAACTAGCGGGGGAGGAGAGACCCAGTACTTC
size: NA; V: TRBV19; J: TRBJ2-1; D: TRBD2; CDR3: CASRLAGPYNEQFF; DNA: TGTGCCAGTAGACTAGCGGGCCCTTACAATGAGCAGTTCTTC
size: NA; V: TRBV12-5; J: TRBJ2-5; D: NA; CDR3: CASGLVRDGEVIGETQYF; DNA: TGTGCTAGTGGTTTGGTAAGGGATGGGGAGGTAATAGGGGAGACCCAGTACTTC
size: NA; V: TRBV7-8; J: TRBJ1-1; D: NA; CDR3: CASSPTWGGRTEAFF; DNA: TGTGCCAGCAGCCCGACGTGGGGGGGAAGGACTGAAGCTTTCTTT
size: once; V: TRBV30; J: TRBJ2-3; D: NA; CDR3: CAWTMGLRGTDTQYF; DNA: TGTGCCTGGACAATGGGACTCCGAGGGACAGATACGCAGTATTTT
size: NA; V: TRBV12-5; J: TRBJ1-1; D: TRBD1; CDR3: CASGSQQGAVTEAFF; DNA: TGTGCTAGTGGCTCACAACAGGGGGCGGTCACTGAAGCTTTCTTT
size: NA; V: TRBV10-3; J: TRBJ1-1; D: TRBD1; CDR3: CAISPTGFKNTEAFF; DNA: TGTGCCATCAGCCCGACAGGGTTCAAAAACACTGAAGCTTTCTTT
size: NA; V: TRBV7-9; J: TRBJ1-4; D: NA; CDR3: CASSLGRGGRAATNEKLFF; DNA: TGTGCCAGCAGCTTAGGACGGGGAGGGAGGGCTGCAACTAATGAAAAACTGTTTTTT
size: NA; V: TRBV9; J: TRBJ2-3; D: NA; CDR3: CASSTQVGGDTQYF; DNA: TGTGCCAGCAGCACACAGGTAGGAGGGGATACGCAGTATTTT
size: NA; V: TRBV5-8; J: TRBJ1-1; D: TRBD1; CDR3: CASSLWIGTGEIATEAFF; DNA: TGTGCCAGCAGCTTGTGGATCGGGACAGGGGAGATTGCCACTGAAGCTTTCTTT
size: NA; V: TRBV28; J: TRBJ1-2; D: TRBD1; CDR3: CASSLDRGDYGYTF; DNA: TGTGCCAGCAGTCTGGACAGGGGCGACTATGGCTACACCTTC
size: NA; V: TRBV3-1/TRBV3-2; J: TRBJ1-2; D: NA; CDR3: CASSQGGQNYGYTF; DNA: TGTGCCAGCAGCCAAGGGGGCCAAAACTATGGCTACACCTTC
size: NA; V: TRBV6-5; J: TRBJ1-2; D: NA; CDR3: CASSYSRGGYTF; DNA: TGTGCCAGCAGTTACTCTAGGGGTGGCTACACCTTC
size: NA; V: TRBV19; J: TRBJ2-1; D: NA; CDR3: CASSPLTGDNEQFF; DNA: TGTGCCAGTAGTCCCCTAACCGGGGACAATGAGCAGTTCTTC
size: once; V: TRBV6-5; J: TRBJ1-2; D: TRBD1; CDR3: CASSPGTGGDGYTF; DNA: TGTGCCAGCAGCCCCGGGACAGGGGGCGATGGCTACACCTTC
size: NA; V: TRBV3-1/TRBV3-2; J: TRBJ2-7; D: NA; CDR3: CASSQERRGRGEQYF; DNA: TGTGCCAGCAGCCAAGAAAGGCGGGGCAGGGGGGAGCAGTACTTC
size: NA; V: TRBV6-1; J: TRBJ2-1; D: TRBD2; CDR3: CASSERRGAEEDEQFF; DNA: TGTGCCAGCAGTGAACGGCGGGGGGCGGAAGAGGATGAGCAGTTCTTC
size: once; V: TRBV5-1; J: TRBJ2-3; D: TRBD2; CDR3: CASSLGLAGFTDTQYF; DNA: TGCGCCAGCAGCTTGGGATTAGCGGGGTTCACAGATACGCAGTATTTT
size: NA; V: TRBV27; J: TRBJ1-1; D: NA; CDR3: CASSLGQKNTEAFF; DNA: TGTGCCAGCAGTTTAGGTCAGAAGAACACTGAAGCTTTCTTT
size: NA; V: TRBV5-1; J: TRBJ1-3; D: NA; CDR3: CASSDGGGAGNTIYF; DNA: TGCGCCAGCAGCGACGGCGGGGGGGCTGGAAACACCATATATTTT
size: NA; V: TRBV6-5; J: TRBJ2-5; D: NA; CDR3: CASSYSRGARGAQYF; DNA: TGTGCCAGCAGTTACTCGAGGGGGGCCCGGGGGGCCCAGTACTTC
size: once; V: TRBV19; J: TRBJ1-6; D: NA; CDR3: CASSIQGQGGSYNSPLHF; DNA: TGTGCCAGTAGTATTCAGGGGCAAGGCGGTTCCTATAATTCACCCCTCCACTTT
size: few; V: TRBV30; J: TRBJ1-3; D: NA; CDR3: CAWNQGSPGNTIYF; DNA: TGTGCCTGGAACCAGGGTTCTCCTGGAAACACCATATATTTT
size: NA; V: TRBV10-2; J: TRBJ1-2; D: NA; CDR3: CASSELNYGYTF; DNA: TGCGCCAGCAGTGAACTCAACTATGGCTACACCTTC
size: NA; V: TRBV4-1; J: TRBJ2-1; D: TRBD2; CDR3: CASSLGLAGGLAPHNEQFF; DNA: TGCGCCAGCAGCTTGGGACTAGCGGGGGGCCTCGCTCCGCACAATGAGCAGTTCTTC
size: NA; V: TRBV5-4; J: TRBJ1-3; D: NA; CDR3: CASSFTGSHGNTIYF; DNA: TGTGCCAGCAGCTTTACAGGGTCACATGGAAACACCATATATTTT
size: NA; V: TRBV10-3; J: TRBJ2-1; D: TRBD1; CDR3: CAISPTGVEQFF; DNA: TGTGCCATCAGCCCGACAGGGGTTGAGCAGTTCTTC
size: NA; V: TRBV30; J: TRBJ1-2; D: NA; CDR3: CAWSPTSYGYTF; DNA: TGTGCCTGGAGTCCAACCAGCTATGGCTACACCTTC
size: NA; V: TRBV5-6; J: TRBJ2-7; D: NA; CDR3: CASSLSQEQYF; DNA: TGTGCCAGCAGCTTGTCCCAGGAACAGTACTTC
size: NA; V: TRBV30; J: TRBJ1-2; D: TRBD1; CDR3: CAWSWTGKKGYTF; DNA: TGTGCCTGGAGTTGGACAGGGAAGAAAGGCTACACCTTC
size: NA; V: TRBV6-6; J: TRBJ2-5; D: NA; CDR3: CASSSGGMETQYF; DNA: TGTGCCAGCAGTTCGGGGGGCATGGAGACCCAGTACTTC
size: NA; V: TRBV10-3; J: TRBJ2-2; D: NA; CDR3: CAISGTGELFF; DNA: TGTGCCATCAGCGGCACCGGGGAGCTGTTTTTT
size: NA; V: TRBV3-1/TRBV3-2; J: TRBJ2-1; D: TRBD1; CDR3: CASRSRGLGEQFF; DNA: TGTGCCAGCCGCTCCAGGGGGCTGGGAGAGCAGTTCTTC
size: few; V: TRBV27; J: TRBJ1-1; D: NA; CDR3: CASRGRGATEAFF; DNA: TGTGCCAGCAGGGGCCGGGGGGCGACTGAAGCTTTCTTT
size: NA; V: TRBV27; J: TRBJ2-1; D: TRBD2; CDR3: CASSSGTSGHNEQFF; DNA: TGTGCCAGCAGTTCCGGGACTAGCGGGCACAATGAGCAGTTCTTC
size: NA; V: TRBV9; J: TRBJ2-7; D: NA; CDR3: CASSAGDTSSEQYF; DNA: TGTGCCAGCAGCGCTGGAGACACTAGCAGCGAGCAGTACTTC
size: NA; V: TRBV9; J: TRBJ1-1; D: TRBD1; CDR3: CASSPRQGLTEAFF; DNA: TGTGCCAGCAGCCCTCGACAGGGATTAACTGAAGCTTTCTTT
size: NA; V: TRBV5-1; J: TRBJ2-7; D: TRBD1; CDR3: CASSPGQTSYEQYF; DNA: TGCGCCAGCAGCCCGGGACAGACTTCCTACGAGCAGTACTTC
size: NA; V: TRBV30; J: TRBJ1-1; D: NA; CDR3: CAWSGDTRGAFF; DNA: TGTGCCTGGAGTGGGGACACCCGTGGAGCTTTCTTT